Listed below are T cell receptor beta chains from one sample, sequenced in a study of cytomegalovirus exposure and HLA in healthy donors. Profiling relied on immunoSEQ multiplex PCR, and the TCRdb table lists in-frame clones only, not all of them. The sample holds about 150,000 clones; over 65% are singletons and the top ten take approximately 1.5%. Sample: PBMCs. The source is a man in his forties or fifties in good health and CMV-seronegative. The CDR3 runs from the conserved cysteine through the conserved F or W. A D gene is named only where the DNA matches it firmly. Clone size is shown for a subset of rows, as once, few, many or a class of expanded clone.

TRBD2	.	TRBV29-1	TRBJ2-3	CSVEVSGVSVDTQYF	TGCAGCGTTGAAGTTAGCGGGGTGAGCGTAGATACGCAGTATTTT
.	.	TRBV4-3	TRBJ1-3	CASSQASAGSGNTIYF	TGCGCCAGCAGCCAAGCCTCGGCAGGGTCTGGAAACACCATATATTTT
TRBD1	.	TRBV19	TRBJ2-7	CASSLRDRSAYEQYF	TGTGCCAGTAGTCTCCGGGACAGGAGCGCCTACGAGCAGTACTTC
TRBD1	few	TRBV2	TRBJ1-2	CASRPGTGDYGYTF	TGTGCCAGCAGACCCGGGACAGGCGACTATGGCTACACCTTC
.	.	TRBV5-1	TRBJ1-5	CASSSGGEENQPQHF	TGCGCCAGCTCCTCGGGGGGGGAGGAAAATCAGCCCCAGCATTTT
TRBD2	.	TRBV27	TRBJ2-7	CASGTTTYEQYF	TGTGCCAGCGGGACTACCACCTACGAGCAGTACTTC
.	.	TRBV5-4	TRBJ1-2	CASSLPGGPYGYTF	TGTGCCAGCAGCTTGCCGGGGGGACCCTATGGCTACACCTTC
TRBD2	.	TRBV19	TRBJ2-1	CASKPSGGVPNEQFF	TGTGCCAGTAAACCTAGCGGGGGGGTCCCTAATGAGCAGTTCTTC
.	.	TRBV5-6	TRBJ1-1	CASSLGVGSTTEAFF	TGTGCCAGCAGCTTGGGAGTAGGGAGTACCACTGAAGCTTTCTTT
TRBD1	.	TRBV5-1	TRBJ1-1	CASSLVPGQGKSTEAFF	TGCGCCAGCAGCTTGGTCCCGGGACAGGGAAAAAGCACTGAAGCTTTCTTT
.	.	TRBV6-5	TRBJ1-1	CASSPPGSEAFF	TGTGCCAGCAGCCCCCCCGGTTCTGAAGCTTTCTTT
.	.	TRBV28	TRBJ2-1	CASSPSYNEQFF	TGTGCCAGCAGTCCTTCCTACAATGAGCAGTTCTTC
TRBD1	.	TRBV5-6	TRBJ1-2	CASSLFSGTEDGYTF	TGTGCCAGCAGCTTGTTTTCCGGGACAGAGGATGGCTACACCTTC
.	.	TRBV4-3	TRBJ2-5	CASSQKGYRVETQYF	TGCGCCAGCAGCCAAAAGGGGTATCGGGTGGAGACCCAGTACTTC
.	.	TRBV4-3	TRBJ2-1	CASSQSLAPGDNEQFF	TGCGCCAGCAGCCAAAGCCTAGCGCCGGGGGACAATGAGCAGTTCTTC
.	.	TRBV30	TRBJ2-3	CAWSEGGGTDTQYF	TGTGCCTGGAGTGAAGGCGGGGGCACAGATACGCAGTATTTT
TRBD1	once	TRBV5-1	TRBJ1-1	CASSLGTGGETEAFF	TGCGCCAGCAGCCTTGGGACAGGGGGCGAGACTGAAGCTTTCTTT
.	.	TRBV6-9	TRBJ2-5	CASSYFGQALSQYF	TGTGCCAGCAGTTATTTCGGCCAGGCCCTTTCCCAGTACTTC
.	.	TRBV14	TRBJ2-5	CASSRRGRSQYF	TGTGCCAGCAGCCGTCGGGGGAGGTCCCAGTACTTC
.	.	TRBV28	TRBJ1-5	CASSFDARDLGNQPQHF	TGTGCCAGCAGTTTCGACGCCCGGGATTTAGGCAATCAGCCCCAGCATTTT
TRBD2	once	TRBV11-2	TRBJ2-3	CASSLVAGVDTQYF	TGTGCCAGCAGCTTAGTAGCGGGAGTTGATACGCAGTATTTT
TRBD1	.	TRBV7-9	TRBJ2-3	CASRETGRDTQYF	TGTGCCAGCAGGGAGACAGGGCGGGATACGCAGTATTTT
.	.	TRBV7-3	TRBJ1-1	CASSSDTNTEAFF	TGTGCCAGCAGCTCAGACACGAACACTGAAGCTTTCTTT
TRBD2	.	TRBV30	TRBJ2-7	CAWRAGLAVSYEQYF	TGTGCCTGGAGGGCAGGACTAGCGGTCTCCTACGAGCAGTACTTC
TRBD1	.	TRBV10-3	TRBJ2-2	CAIATGQANTGELFF	TGTGCCATCGCCACGGGACAGGCTAACACCGGGGAGCTGTTTTTT
.	.	TRBV7-2	TRBJ2-1	CASSRARRGSDEQFF	TGTGCCAGCAGCCGCGCCCGCCGGGGTAGTGATGAGCAGTTCTTC
TRBD2	.	TRBV5-4	TRBJ2-7	CASEDLSGREGSEQYF	TGTGCCAGCGAGGACCTCTCCGGGCGGGAGGGTAGCGAGCAGTACTTC
TRBD2	.	TRBV27	TRBJ2-7	CASSPNAGAYEQYF	TGTGCCAGCAGCCCAAATGCGGGGGCCTACGAGCAGTACTTC
TRBD2	.	TRBV4-2	TRBJ2-5	CASSQVSGRARETQYF	TGTGCCAGCAGCCAAGTTAGCGGGAGGGCCAGAGAGACCCAGTACTTC
TRBD1	.	TRBV19	TRBJ1-1	CASSMGTASEAFF	TGTGCCAGTAGTATGGGGACAGCCTCTGAAGCTTTCTTT
.	.	TRBV6-7	TRBJ1-3	CASSPHQTADSGNTIYF	TGTGCCAGCAGTCCTCATCAGACGGCGGACTCTGGAAACACCATATATTTT
.	.	TRBV29-1	TRBJ2-3	CSAEGGEAGADTQYF	TGCAGCGCAGAAGGTGGTGAGGCAGGGGCAGATACGCAGTATTTT
TRBD1	.	TRBV11-1	TRBJ2-7	CASSKRQGSSEQYF	TGTGCCAGCAGCAAGCGACAGGGCTCGAGCGAGCAGTACTTC
.	.	TRBV7-8	TRBJ1-3	CASSSDVGVGTGNTIYF	TGTGCCAGCAGCTCAGATGTCGGGGTGGGAACTGGAAACACCATATATTTT
.	.	TRBV7-2	TRBJ2-7	CASREGATYEQYF	TGTGCCAGCAGGGAGGGGGCTACCTACGAGCAGTACTTC
TRBD2	.	TRBV9	TRBJ2-3	CASSLAGGRLRDTQYF	TGTGCCAGCAGCCTAGCGGGAGGGCGGTTGAGAGATACGCAGTATTTT
.	.	TRBV4-1	TRBJ1-4	CASSQDGGKLFF	TGCGCCAGCAGCCAAGACGGGGGGAAACTGTTTTTT
TRBD2	.	TRBV19	TRBJ2-3	CASKRTSGDRFTDTQYF	TGTGCCAGTAAGAGGACTAGCGGGGATCGATTCACAGATACGCAGTATTTT
TRBD1	.	TRBV28	TRBJ2-1	CASNEQGAWYNEQFF	TGTGCCAGCAACGAGCAGGGGGCTTGGTACAATGAGCAGTTCTTC
TRBD2	.	TRBV7-2	TRBJ2-3	CASSLGGAADTQYF	TGTGCCAGCAGCCTCGGGGGGGCGGCGGATACGCAGTATTTT
TRBD2	.	TRBV5-6	TRBJ2-3	CASSISGRDTDTQYF	TGTGCCAGCAGCATTAGCGGGAGGGATACAGATACGCAGTATTTT